This passage covers 9 T cell receptor beta chains from one sample sequenced in a study of PD-L1 blockade in urothelial cancer. Here immunoSEQ multiplex PCR was the method, and the copy in TCRdb shows in-frame clones only, minus some. The table records roughly 56,000 clones, around 84% of them present only once. Time point described: pretreatment peripheral blood. The sequences come from PBMCs, collected around atezolizumab (anti-PD-L1) treatment. The receptor source for this set is a man aged 55 to 70 with urothelial cancer.

The chain recombines TRBV5-5 with TRBJ2-2; TRBD2 aligns across 7 bases. The CDR3 length is 14 residues. The trim removed 4 bases at V and 4 bases at J, leaving 4 bases unmatched. From germline, CDR1 is SGHKS and CDR2 YYEKEE (reference sequence). The CDR3 sequence is CASSRPGGTGELFF. CDR3 DNA: TGTGCCAGCAGCCGTCCGGGGGGCACCGGGGAGCTGTTTTTT.

The chain recombines TRBV10-3 with TRBJ2-2; maybe TRBD2 (5 bases). This CDR3 comprises 14 residues. Germline CDR1 reads ENHRY; CDR2 reads SYGVKD. Trimming took off 0 bases at V and 3 bases at J, with 5 bases between the two ends. The CDR3 DNA sequence: TGTGCCATCAGTGAGTCCGGGGACACCGGGGAGCTGTTTTTT. Its translation: CAISESGDTGELFF.

V and J are TRBV5-1 and TRBJ2-3; 7 nucleotides line up with TRBD1. Per the germline V gene, CDR1 is SGHRS and CDR2 is YFSETQ. V was pared by 4 bases and J by 10 bases, with 6 bases of the junction left unmatched. CDR3 length: 12 residues. CDR3 sequence reads: CASSEDREPQYF. The CDR3 DNA reads TGCGCCAGCAGCGAAGACAGGGAACCGCAGTATTTT.

The chain joins TRBV29-1 to TRBJ2-5, with D possibly TRBD1 on 5 matching bases. This CDR3 region has 14 residues. V lost 7 bases, J lost 1 base, and 16 bases lay in between. Germline values: CDR1 SQVTM, CDR2 ANQGSEA. In DNA form, the CDR3 reads TGCAGCGCCCAGCCGGGTACAGGCCAAGAGACCCAGTACTTC. Amino acids: CSAQPGTGQETQYF.

The V gene is TRBV9, the J gene TRBJ2-7, with 9 positions matching TRBD1. CDR3 length: 16 amino acids. The germline V gene has CDR1 SGDLS and CDR2 YYNGEE. Trimming took 0 bases from V and 6 from J; bases not matched to a gene: 10. The CDR3, as DNA: TGTGCCAGCAGCGTAGAGGCGACAGGGGGTTCCCGCGAGCAGTACTTC. It yields the protein CASSVEATGGSREQYF. The full variable domain, its missing parts supplied by reference TRBV9 and TRBJ2-7, is DSGVTQTPKHLITATGQRVTLRCSPRSGDLSVYWYQQSLDQGLQFLIQYYNGEERAKGNILERFSAQQFPDLHSELNLSSLELGDSALYFCASSVEATGGSREQYFGPGTRLTVT.

The rearrangement joins TRBV19 to TRBJ1-5, with a weak D call TRBD1 (5 bases). CDR1 and CDR2 from the germline V gene are LNHDA and SQIVND (reference sequence). This CDR3 is 15 amino acids long. Trimming cost V 3 bases and J 0 bases, with 9 bases left between them. CDR3 DNA: TGTGCCAGTAGTATTGGAGGGGCTAGCAATCAGCCCCAGCATTTT. Translated: CASSIGGASNQPQHF.

The chain has TRBV7-2 and TRBJ2-1; TRBD2 aligns across 13 bases. With V trimmed by 5 bases and J by 10 bases, 11 bases remained unmatched. The CDR3 spans 16 residues. The V gene's germline CDR1 is SGHTA and CDR2 FQGNSA. The CDR3 DNA is TGTGCCAGCAGCCCTCGACTAGCGGGGGGTATGTCAGAGCAGTTCTTC. Translated: CASSPRLAGGMSEQFF. The full variable domain, its missing parts supplied by reference TRBV7-2 and TRBJ2-1, is GAGVSQSPSNKVTEKGKDVELRCDPISGHTALYWYRQSLGQGLEFLIYFQGNSAPDKSGLPSDRFSAERTGGSVSTLTIQRTQQEDSAVYLCASSPRLAGGMSEQFFGPGTRLTVL.

The gene calls are TRBV12-2 and TRBJ1-1; the tabulated D call, TRBD1, remains unverified against the DNA. TRBV12-2 is a pseudogene locus. This CDR3 spans 18 amino acids. DNA of the CDR3: TGTGCAAGTCGCTTACCCGGACAACCAAAGGGGGAGAACACTGAAGCTTTCTTT. Protein product: CASRLPGQPKGENTEAFF.

The V and J genes are TRBV29-1 and TRBJ2-1; TRBD2 agrees at 10 bases. The germline V gene encodes CDR1 SQVTM and CDR2 ANQGSEA. V trimming: 7 bases; J trimming: 10 bases; junction bases outside the gene matches: 16. This CDR3 spans 15 amino acids. This CDR3 is CSGAPASGSLPEQFF. The DNA of the CDR3 is TGCAGCGGAGCCCCCGCTAGCGGGAGCCTCCCAGAGCAGTTCTTC.